The following is a T cell receptor beta chain sequence with its context. The data were obtained in a study of technical replicates of blood from a handful of donors. Sequenced by immunoSEQ multiplex PCR; TCRdb stores in-frame clones only, minus some. The sample lists tens of thousands of clones; just over 85% were seen once. This clonotype was sampled from a human donor in good health. Some clones in this sample may be carry-over from other donors' samples. Sequencing was carried out using PBMCs.

CDR3 sequence reads: CASSLGTQAFF. In DNA form, the CDR3 reads TGTGCCAGCAGCCTCGGGACACAAGCTTTCTTT. V gene TRBV7-9 combines with J gene TRBJ1-1, with D maybe TRBD1 (6 bases). Germline CDR1 SEHNR, CDR2 FQNEAQ (reference sequence). The CDR3 length is 11 residues. Trimming removed 5 bases from V and 9 bases from J, with 10 bases in between.